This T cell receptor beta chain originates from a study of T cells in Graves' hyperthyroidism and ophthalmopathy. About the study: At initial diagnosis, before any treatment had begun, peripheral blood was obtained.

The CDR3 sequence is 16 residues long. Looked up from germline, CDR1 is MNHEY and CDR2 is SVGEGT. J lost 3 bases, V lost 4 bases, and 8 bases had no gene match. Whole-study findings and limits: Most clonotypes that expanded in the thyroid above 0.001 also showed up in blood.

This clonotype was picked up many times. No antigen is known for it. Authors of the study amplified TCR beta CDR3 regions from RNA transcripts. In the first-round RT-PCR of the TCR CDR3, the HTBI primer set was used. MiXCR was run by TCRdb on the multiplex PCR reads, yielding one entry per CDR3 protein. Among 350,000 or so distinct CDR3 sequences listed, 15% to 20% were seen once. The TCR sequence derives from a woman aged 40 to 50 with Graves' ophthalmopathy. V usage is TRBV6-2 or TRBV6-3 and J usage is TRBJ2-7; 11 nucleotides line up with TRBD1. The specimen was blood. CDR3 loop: CASSSPTGTGGYEQYF. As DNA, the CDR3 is TGTGCCAGCAGTTCTCCCACCGGGACAGGGGGCTACGAGCAGTACTTC.